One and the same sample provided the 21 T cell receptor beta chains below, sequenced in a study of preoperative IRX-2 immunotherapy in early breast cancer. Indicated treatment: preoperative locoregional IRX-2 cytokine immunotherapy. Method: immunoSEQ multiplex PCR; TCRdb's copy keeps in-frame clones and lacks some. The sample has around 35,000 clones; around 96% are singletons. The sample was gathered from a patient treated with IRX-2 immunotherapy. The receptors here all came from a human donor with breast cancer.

CDR3 in amino acids: CASSQVGATPDTQYF. The DNA of the CDR3 is TGTGCCAGCAGCCAAGTCGGGGCTACCCCAGATACGCAGTATTTT. J is TRBJ2-3 and V is TRBV4-2; TRBD1 or TRBD2 may be the D gene (5 bases each). This CDR3 region has 15 residues. V lost 1 base, J lost 4 bases, and 12 bases lay in between. Germline V gives CDR1 LGHNA, CDR2 YNFKEQ.

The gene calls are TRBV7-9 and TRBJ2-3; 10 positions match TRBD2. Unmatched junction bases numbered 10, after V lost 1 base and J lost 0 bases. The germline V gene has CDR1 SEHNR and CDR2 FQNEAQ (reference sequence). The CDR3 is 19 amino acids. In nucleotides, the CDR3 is TGTGCCAGCAGCTTAGACATAAGCCTAGCGGGAGTCAGCACAGATACGCAGTATTTT. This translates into CASSLDISLAGVSTDTQYF.

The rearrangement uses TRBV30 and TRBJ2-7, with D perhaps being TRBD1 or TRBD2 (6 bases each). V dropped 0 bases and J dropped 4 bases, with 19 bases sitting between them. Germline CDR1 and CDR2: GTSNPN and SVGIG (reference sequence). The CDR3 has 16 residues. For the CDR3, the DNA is TGTGCCTGGAGTGTACCTGGAGGGGGAAAGTTATACGAGCAGTACTTC. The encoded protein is CAWSVPGGGKLYEQYF.

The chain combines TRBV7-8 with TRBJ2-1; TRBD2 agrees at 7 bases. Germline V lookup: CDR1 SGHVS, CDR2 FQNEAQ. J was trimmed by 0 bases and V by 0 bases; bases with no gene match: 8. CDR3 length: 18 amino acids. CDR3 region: CASSLASGGWSSYNEQFF. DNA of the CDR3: TGTGCCAGCAGCTTAGCGTCCGGGGGGTGGAGCTCCTACAATGAGCAGTTCTTC.

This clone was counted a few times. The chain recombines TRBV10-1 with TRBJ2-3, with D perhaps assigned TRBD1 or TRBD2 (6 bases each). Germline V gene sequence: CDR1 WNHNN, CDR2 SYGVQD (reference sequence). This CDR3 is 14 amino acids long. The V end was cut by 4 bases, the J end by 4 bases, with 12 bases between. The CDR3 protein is CASSGDWGPDTQYF. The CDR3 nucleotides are TGCGCCAGCAGTGGGGACTGGGGGCCAGATACGCAGTATTTT.

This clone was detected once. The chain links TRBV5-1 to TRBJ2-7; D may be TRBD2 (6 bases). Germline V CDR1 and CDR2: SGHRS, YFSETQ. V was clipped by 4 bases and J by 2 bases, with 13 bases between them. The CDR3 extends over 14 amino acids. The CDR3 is CASSPGDGTYEQYF. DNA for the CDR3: TGCGCCAGCAGCCCGGGGGACGGAACCTACGAGCAGTACTTC.

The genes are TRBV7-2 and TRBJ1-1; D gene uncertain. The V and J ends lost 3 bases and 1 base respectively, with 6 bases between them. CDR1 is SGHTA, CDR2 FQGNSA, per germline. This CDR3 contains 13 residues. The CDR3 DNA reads TGTGCCAGCAGCTTCTCTGGGAACACTGAAGCTTTCTTT. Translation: CASSFSGNTEAFF.

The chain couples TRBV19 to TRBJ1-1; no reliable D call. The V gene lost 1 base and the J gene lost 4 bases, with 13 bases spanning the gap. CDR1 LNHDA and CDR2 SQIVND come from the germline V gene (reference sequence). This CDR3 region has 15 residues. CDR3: CASSIVAGAATEAFF. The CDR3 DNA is TGTGCCAGTAGTATAGTGGCGGGCGCGGCCACTGAAGCTTTCTTT.

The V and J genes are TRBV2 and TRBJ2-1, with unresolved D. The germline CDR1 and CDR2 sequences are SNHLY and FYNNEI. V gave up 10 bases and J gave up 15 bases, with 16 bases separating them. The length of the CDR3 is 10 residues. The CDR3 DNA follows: TGTGCCAAGGGCCGAGTTAGGGTGTTCTTC. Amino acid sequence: CAKGRVRVFF.

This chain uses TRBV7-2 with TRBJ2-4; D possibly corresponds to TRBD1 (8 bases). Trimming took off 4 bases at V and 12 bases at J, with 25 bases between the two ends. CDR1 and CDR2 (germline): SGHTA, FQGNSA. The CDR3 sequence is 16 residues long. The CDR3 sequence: CASSWGGDRRSLGQYF. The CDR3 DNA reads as TGTGCCAGCAGCTGGGGGGGGGACAGGCGCTCCCTCGGTCAGTACTTC. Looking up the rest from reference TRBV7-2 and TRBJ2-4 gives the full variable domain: GAGVSQSPSNKVTEKGKDVELRCDPISGHTALYWYRQSLGQGLEFLIYFQGNSAPDKSGLPSDRFSAERTGGSVSTLTIQRTQQEDSAVYLCASSWGGDRRSLGQYFGAGTRLSVL.

The CDR3: CASTEAGSSQPQHF. The CDR3 region has the DNA TGTGCCAGCACTGAGGCAGGGAGTAGTCAGCCCCAGCATTTT. The rearrangement joins TRBV6-6 to TRBJ1-5; D is possibly TRBD1 (5 bases). Germline CDR1 MNHNY, CDR2 SVGAGI (reference sequence). This CDR3 has 14 residues. V lost 7 bases, J lost 6 bases, and 16 bases lay in between.

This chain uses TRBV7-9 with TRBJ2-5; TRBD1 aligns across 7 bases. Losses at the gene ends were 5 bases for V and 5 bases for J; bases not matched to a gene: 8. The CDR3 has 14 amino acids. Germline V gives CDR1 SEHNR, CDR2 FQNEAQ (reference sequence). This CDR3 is CASSPRDSQETQYF. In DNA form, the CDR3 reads TGTGCCAGCAGCCCTCGGGACAGTCAGGAGACCCAGTACTTC.

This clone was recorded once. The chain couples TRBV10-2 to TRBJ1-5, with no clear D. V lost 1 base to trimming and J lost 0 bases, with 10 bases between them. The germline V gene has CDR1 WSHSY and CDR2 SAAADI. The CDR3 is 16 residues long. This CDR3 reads CASSEFGRHSNQPQHF. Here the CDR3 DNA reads TGCGCCAGCAGTGAGTTTGGAAGGCATAGCAATCAGCCCCAGCATTTT.

CDR3 loop: CSVPGTGEAFF. For the CDR3, the DNA is TGCAGCGTTCCCGGGACAGGGGAAGCTTTCTTT. The V and J genes are TRBV29-1 and TRBJ1-1, with TRBD1 identical over 9 bases. With 5 bases clipped from V and 8 bases from J, the junction kept 3 bases outside the gene matches. CDR1 and CDR2 (germline): SQVTM, ANQGSEA. The length of the CDR3 is 11 residues.

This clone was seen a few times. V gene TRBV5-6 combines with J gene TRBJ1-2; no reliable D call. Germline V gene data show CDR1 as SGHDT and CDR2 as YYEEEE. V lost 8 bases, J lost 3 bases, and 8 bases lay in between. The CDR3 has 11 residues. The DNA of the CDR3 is TGTGCCAGGGCCGGGTACTATGGCTACACCTTC. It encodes CARAGYYGYTF.

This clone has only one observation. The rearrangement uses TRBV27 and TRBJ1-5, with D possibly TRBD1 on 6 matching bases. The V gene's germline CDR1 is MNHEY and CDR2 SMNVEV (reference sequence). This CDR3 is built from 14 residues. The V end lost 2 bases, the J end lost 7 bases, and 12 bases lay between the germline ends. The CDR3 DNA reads TGTGCCAGCAGTTTAGGGGGCGCGGGCCAGCCCCAGCATTTT. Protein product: CASSLGGAGQPQHF.

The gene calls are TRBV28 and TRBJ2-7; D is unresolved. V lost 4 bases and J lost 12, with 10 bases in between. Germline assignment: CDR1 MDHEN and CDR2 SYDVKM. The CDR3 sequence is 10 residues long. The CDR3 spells CASSSSSPYF. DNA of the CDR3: TGTGCCAGCAGTTCCTCTAGTCCGTACTTC. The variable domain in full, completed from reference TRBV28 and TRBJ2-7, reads DVKVTQSSRYLVKRTGEKVFLECVQDMDHENMFWYRQDPGLGLRLIYFSYDVKMKEKGDIPEGYSVSREKKERFSLILESASTNQTSMYLCASSSSSPYFGPGTRLTVT.

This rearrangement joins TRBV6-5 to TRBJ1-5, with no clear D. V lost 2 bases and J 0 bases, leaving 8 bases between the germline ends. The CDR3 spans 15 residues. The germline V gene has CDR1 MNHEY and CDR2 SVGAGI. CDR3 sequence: CASSYRPYSNQPQHF. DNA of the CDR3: TGTGCCAGCAGTTACCGACCTTATAGCAATCAGCCCCAGCATTTT.

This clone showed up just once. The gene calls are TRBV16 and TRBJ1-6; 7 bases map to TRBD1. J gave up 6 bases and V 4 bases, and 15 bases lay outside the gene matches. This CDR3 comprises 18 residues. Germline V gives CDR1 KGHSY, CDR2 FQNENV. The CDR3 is CASSPGITQQGTNSPLHF. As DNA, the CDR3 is TGTGCCAGCAGCCCAGGGATAACCCAACAGGGGACTAATTCACCCCTCCACTTT.

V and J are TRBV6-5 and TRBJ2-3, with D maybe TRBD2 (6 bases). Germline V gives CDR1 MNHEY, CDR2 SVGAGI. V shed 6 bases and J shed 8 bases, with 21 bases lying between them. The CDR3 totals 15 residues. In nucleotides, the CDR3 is TGTGCCAGCAGCCGCGGGGTGGGGATCGGGGTTACGCAGTATTTT. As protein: CASSRGVGIGVTQYF.

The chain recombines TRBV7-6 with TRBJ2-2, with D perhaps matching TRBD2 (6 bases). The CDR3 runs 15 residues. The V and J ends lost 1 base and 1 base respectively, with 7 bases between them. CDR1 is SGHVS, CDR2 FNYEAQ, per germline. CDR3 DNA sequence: TGTGCCAGCAGCTTAGGGGGAGGGAACACCGGGGAGCTGTTTTTT. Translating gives CASSLGGGNTGELFF. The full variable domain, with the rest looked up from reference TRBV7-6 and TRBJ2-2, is GAGVSQSPRYKVTKRGQDVALRCDPISGHVSLYWYRQALGQGPEFLTYFNYEAQQDKSGLPNDRFSAERPEGSISTLTIQRTEQRDSAMYRCASSLGGGNTGELFFGEGSRLTVL.